This TCR beta chain was profiled in a study of CD8+CD57+ T cells in acquired aplastic anemia. Study details: There were roughly 9.8 million reads, on average, for CD4+ cells from healthy donors.

This clonotype appeared many times. Its specificity is unknown. The CDR3 has 16 amino acids. Germline-derived CDR1 and CDR2 are SGHRS and YFSETQ. The ends were cut back, 0 bases at V and 4 bases at J, with 15 bases in the middle. Study-wide findings and caveats: Overlap between patients and controls comprised about 28 CD8+ CDR3 sequences.

Researchers used genomic DNA as the template to profile TCR beta VDJ and CDR3. One entry per CDR3 protein results from TCRdb running MiXCR on the reads. The sample contains 100,000 to 150,000 distinct CDR3 sequences, roughly 50% of which appear only once. This chain links TRBV5-1 with TRBJ2-3; TRBD2 is a possible D gene (6 bases). The sample taken for sequencing was sorted CD4+, CD8+, or CD8+CD57+ T cells (not recorded which) from PBMCs. The clonotype comes from a human donor in good health, serving as a control. The CDR3 nucleotides read TGCGCCAGCAGCTTGGCCCCCGGCCGGAGGGCAGATACGCAGTATTTT. Its protein is CASSLAPGRRADTQYF.